Described below is a single T cell receptor (beta chain) sequence and its context. The antigen is undetermined. This specimen comes from a study of T cell responses to AZD1222 COVID-19 vaccine. Study results and caveats: Repertoires in all cases were sampled only once the peak T cell response had passed.

The germline V and J ends were trimmed by 3 bases and 4 bases, with 6 bases remaining between them. Germline lookup yields CDR1 KGHSH and CDR2 LQKENI. The CDR3 is 12 residues long. Generated by immunoSEQ multiplex PCR, the TCRdb table keeps only in-frame clones and is missing some. This sample has roughly 160,000 clones, with around 87% found just once. The input for sequencing was peripheral blood, taken 28 days after the second AZD1222 dose. The TCR sequence derives from an adult who received the AZD1222 COVID-19 vaccine. The gene calls are TRBV18 and TRBJ2-5; D may be TRBD2 (6 bases). CDR3 DNA sequence: TGTGCCAGCTCACCGCGGGGAGAGACCCAGTACTTC. The encoded protein is CASSPRGETQYF.